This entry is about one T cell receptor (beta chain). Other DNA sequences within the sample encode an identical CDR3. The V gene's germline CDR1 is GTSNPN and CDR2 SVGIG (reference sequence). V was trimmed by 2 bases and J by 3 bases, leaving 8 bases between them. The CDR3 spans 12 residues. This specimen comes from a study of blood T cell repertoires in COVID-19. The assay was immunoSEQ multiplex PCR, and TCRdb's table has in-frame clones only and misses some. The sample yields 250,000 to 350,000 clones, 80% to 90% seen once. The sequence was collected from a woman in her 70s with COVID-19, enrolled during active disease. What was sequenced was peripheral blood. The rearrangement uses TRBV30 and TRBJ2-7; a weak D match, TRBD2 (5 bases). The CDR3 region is CAWSPGNYEQYF. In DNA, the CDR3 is TGTGCCTGGAGTCCCGGGAACTACGAGCAGTACTTC.